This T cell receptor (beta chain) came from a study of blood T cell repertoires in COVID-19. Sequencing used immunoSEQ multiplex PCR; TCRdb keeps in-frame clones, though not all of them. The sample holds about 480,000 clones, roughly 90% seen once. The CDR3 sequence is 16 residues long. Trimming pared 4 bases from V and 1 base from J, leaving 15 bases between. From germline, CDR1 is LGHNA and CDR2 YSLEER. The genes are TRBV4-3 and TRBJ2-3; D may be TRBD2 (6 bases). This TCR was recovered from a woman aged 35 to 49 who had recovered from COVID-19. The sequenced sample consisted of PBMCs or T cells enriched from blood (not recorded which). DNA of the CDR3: TGCGCCAGCAGCCGCGACCGGGAGACGGGCACAGATACGCAGTATTTT. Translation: CASSRDRETGTDTQYF.